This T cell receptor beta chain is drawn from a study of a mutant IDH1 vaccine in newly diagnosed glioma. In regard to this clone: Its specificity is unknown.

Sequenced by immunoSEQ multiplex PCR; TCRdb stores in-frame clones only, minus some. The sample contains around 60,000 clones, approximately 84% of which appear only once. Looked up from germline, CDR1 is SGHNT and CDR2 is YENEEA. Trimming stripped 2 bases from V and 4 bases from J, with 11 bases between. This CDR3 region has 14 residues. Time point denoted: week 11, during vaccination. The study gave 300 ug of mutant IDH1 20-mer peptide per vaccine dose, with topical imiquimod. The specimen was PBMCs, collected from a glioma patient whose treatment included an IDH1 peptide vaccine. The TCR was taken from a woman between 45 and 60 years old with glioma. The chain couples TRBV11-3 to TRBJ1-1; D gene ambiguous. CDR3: CASSLSEVGTEAFF. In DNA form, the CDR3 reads TGTGCCAGCAGCTTATCTGAGGTGGGCACTGAAGCTTTCTTT.